The 28 T cell receptor beta chains listed next were all sequenced from one sample in a study of blood T cell repertoires in COVID-19. Libraries were prepared by immunoSEQ multiplex PCR; TCRdb keeps only in-frame clonotypes and omits some of them. In the table there are approximately 100,000 clones, roughly nine tenths of which are singletons. Sequencing was performed on peripheral blood. These receptor sequences come from a man aged 60 to 69 with acute or convalescent COVID-19.

The chain couples TRBV13 to TRBJ2-7; possibly TRBD2 for D (5 bases). V lost 4 bases and J lost 7, with 11 bases in between. The CDR3 extends over 12 amino acids. The germline V gene has CDR1 PRHDT and CDR2 FYEKMQ (reference sequence). The CDR3 region has the DNA TGTGCCAGCAGCTGGACCCGAGGGGAGCAGTACGTC. Protein sequence: CASSWTRGEQYV.

This clone was detected only once. The chain uses TRBV2 and TRBJ1-2; possible D gene TRBD1, 5 bases. With 8 bases removed from V and 5 bases from J, the gap between germline ends came to 12 bases. Germline CDR1 SNHLY, CDR2 FYNNEI. The CDR3 contains 12 residues. The CDR3 loop reads CASGAAEYGYTF. CDR3 in DNA: TGTGCCAGCGGGGCAGCAGAATATGGCTACACCTTC. Based on the CDR3 plus reference TRBV2 and TRBJ1-2, the full variable domain is EPEVTQTPSHQVTQMGQEVILRCVPISNHLYFYWYRQILGQKVEFLVSFYNNEISEKSEIFDDQFSVERPDGSNFTLKIRSTKLEDSAMYFCASGAAEYGYTFGSGTRLTVV.

The chain joins TRBV5-1 to TRBJ2-7, with TRBD1 as a possible D gene (7 bases). This CDR3 contains 14 residues. Germline V gene lookup returns CDR1 SGHRS and CDR2 YFSETQ. Trimming took 4 bases from V and 7 from J, leaving 18 bases between them. CDR3 sequence: CASSATAGGGEQYV. CDR3 sequence (DNA): TGCGCCAGCAGCGCAACAGCAGGGGGAGGAGAGCAGTACGTC.

This chain connects TRBV10-3 to TRBJ1-1, with D tentatively TRBD1 (5 bases). This CDR3 region has 11 residues. CDR1 ENHRY and CDR2 SYGVKD come from the germline V gene. The V gene lost 6 bases and the J gene lost 10 bases, with 12 bases spanning the gap. This CDR3 reads CAIRGTGGAFF. In DNA, the CDR3 is TGTGCCATCAGGGGGACGGGAGGAGCTTTCTTT.

This clone was seen only a few times. The chain uses TRBV6-5 and TRBJ1-1; 12 positions agree with TRBD1. Germline V gene data show CDR1 as MNHEY and CDR2 as SVGAGI. The J segment lost 2 bases and the V segment lost 6 bases, leaving 1 base of the junction unmatched. The CDR3 extends over 14 amino acids. The CDR3 region has the DNA TGTGCCAGCAGGGGACAGGGGGCCAACACTGAAGCTTTCTTT. This sequence encodes CASRGQGANTEAFF.

V usage is TRBV19 and J usage is TRBJ1-2; TRBD1 might be the D (6 bases). Per germline, CDR1 LNHDA and CDR2 SQIVND (reference sequence). Deletions cut 2 bases from V and 6 bases from J, with 13 bases between. The CDR3 sequence is 14 residues long. The CDR3 region has the DNA TGTGCCAGTAGTATATATGGGGGCAGTGATGGCTACACCTTC. This encodes CASSIYGGSDGYTF.

The gene calls are TRBV11-3 and TRBJ2-1; 10 nucleotides line up with TRBD2. Germline-derived CDR1 and CDR2 are SGHNT and YENEEA. There are 15 residues in the CDR3. With 2 bases clipped from V and 10 bases from J, the junction kept 8 bases outside the gene matches. The CDR3 nucleotides read TGTGCCAGCAGCTTATTCTCTAGCGGGAGCCACGAGCAGTTCTTC. Translation gives CASSLFSSGSHEQFF.

This sequence joins TRBV13 and TRBJ2-7; perhaps TRBD1 as D (5 bases). The germline V and J ends were trimmed by 3 bases and 0 bases, with 9 bases remaining between them. In germline, CDR1 is PRHDT, CDR2 FYEKMQ (reference sequence). CDR3 length equals 14 residues. The CDR3 sequence: CASSFDRSSYEQYF. CDR3 DNA: TGTGCCAGCAGCTTCGACAGATCCTCCTACGAGCAGTACTTC.

The chain has TRBV6-2 or TRBV6-3 and TRBJ2-5; 9 positions match TRBD2. Germline CDR1 reads MNHEY; CDR2 reads SVGEGT. Germline trimming cut 5 bases from V and 6 bases from J; bases unmatched to any gene: 10. The CDR3 contains 15 residues. The CDR3 sequence is CASSVPAGGPKTQYF. In DNA form, the CDR3 reads TGTGCCAGCAGTGTCCCTGCGGGAGGGCCGAAGACCCAGTACTTC.

V is TRBV24-1 and J is TRBJ1-3, with no clear D. Germline values: CDR1 KGHDR, CDR2 SFDVKD. The V and J ends lost 3 bases and 0 bases respectively, with 5 bases between them. CDR3 size: 14 residues. The CDR3 loop reads CATSDPLSGNTIYF. The CDR3 DNA reads TGTGCCACCAGTGATCCCCTCTCTGGAAACACCATATATTTT.

V gene TRBV19 combines with J gene TRBJ1-1, with 9 bases that match TRBD1. The CDR3 is made up of 15 amino acids. Germline V gene lookup returns CDR1 LNHDA and CDR2 SQIVND (reference sequence). V lost 5 bases, J lost 5 bases, and 9 bases stayed unmatched. The CDR3 sequence is CASSPGTGPGTEAFF. For the CDR3, the DNA is TGTGCCAGTAGTCCCGGGACAGGGCCGGGGACTGAAGCTTTCTTT.

This chain links TRBV20-1 with TRBJ2-5; a possible D gene is TRBD1 (6 bases). The germline CDR1 and CDR2 sequences are DFQATT and SNEGSKA (reference sequence). The germline V and J ends were trimmed by 6 bases and 2 bases, with 19 bases remaining between them. The CDR3 extends over 15 amino acids. The CDR3 loop is CSASTPRGRQETQYF. In nucleotides, the CDR3 is TGCAGTGCAAGTACTCCCAGGGGAAGGCAAGAGACCCAGTACTTC.

The chain links TRBV5-8 to TRBJ1-6; D ambiguous. The ends were cut back, 0 bases at V and 0 bases at J, with 7 bases in the middle. CDR1 is SGHTS and CDR2 is YDEGEE in the germline V gene. The CDR3 totals 16 residues. The CDR3 sequence is CASSLGGSSYNSPLHF. The CDR3 DNA reads as TGTGCCAGCAGCTTGGGCGGCAGCTCCTATAATTCACCCCTCCACTTT.

This clone was seen a handful of times. The genes are TRBV3-1 (or the pseudogene TRBV3-2) and TRBJ2-3; D not resolved. The CDR3 is 14 residues long. CDR1 is LGHDT, CDR2 YNNKEL, per germline (reference sequence). V shed 1 base and J shed 1 base, with 6 bases lying between them. The CDR3 nucleotides are TGTGCCAGCAGCCAAGTACGGGGCACAGATACGCAGTATTTT. It translates to CASSQVRGTDTQYF.

J is TRBJ1-5 and V is TRBV28; D uncertain. The ends were cut back, 8 bases at V and 0 bases at J, with 8 bases in the middle. The CDR3 is made up of 13 amino acids. The V gene's germline CDR1 is MDHEN and CDR2 SYDVKM. The CDR3 spells CASRKPSNQPQHF. The CDR3 bases are TGTGCCAGCCGTAAGCCTAGCAATCAGCCCCAGCATTTT.

The V call is TRBV27, the J call TRBJ2-5; 7 nucleotides agree with TRBD1. CDR1 and CDR2 (germline): MNHEY, SMNVEV (reference sequence). The ends lost 4 bases at V and 8 bases at J; junction bases unmatched: 13. This CDR3 is 15 amino acids long. The CDR3 coding sequence is TGTGCCAGCAGTTCAGCCCGACAGGGCTCAGTCACCCAGTACTTC. This gives the protein CASSSARQGSVTQYF.

The chain carries TRBV6-5 and TRBJ1-5, with TRBD1 matching over 10 bases. The CDR3 is 14 amino acids. Germline trimming cut 7 bases from V and 7 bases from J; bases unmatched to any gene: 7. Germline V lookup: CDR1 MNHEY, CDR2 SVGAGI. CDR3 nucleotides: TGTGCCAGCACCACGACAGGGGGCAGGCAGCCCCAGCATTTT. It specifies CASTTTGGRQPQHF.

The rearrangement joins TRBV29-1 to TRBJ1-1; D possibly corresponds to TRBD1 (5 bases). The V and J ends lost 3 bases and 7 bases respectively, with 9 bases between them. The CDR3 contains 11 residues. The germline gives CDR1 SQVTM, CDR2 ANQGSEA. CDR3 sequence (DNA): TGCAGCGTTGAGGAGGGGCATGAAGCTTTCTTT. It encodes CSVEEGHEAFF.

V gene TRBV6-1 combines with J gene TRBJ2-1; 8 bases line up with TRBD2. CDR3 length equals 15 residues. V dropped 2 bases and J dropped 4; count of bases not matched to a gene: 4. From germline, CDR1 is MNHNS and CDR2 SASEGT. The CDR3, as DNA: TGTGCCAGCAGTGAAACGGGAGGGGGGTACAATGAGCAGTTCTTC. Residues: CASSETGGGYNEQFF.

The chain couples TRBV7-9 to TRBJ2-3; possibly TRBD2 for D (5 bases). The CDR3 extends over 12 amino acids. In germline, CDR1 is SEHNR, CDR2 FQNEAQ (reference sequence). V lost 4 bases and J lost 6, with 8 bases in between. The CDR3 DNA follows: TGTGCCAGCAGCTCCGGGGAGGATACGCAGTATTTT. Translating it yields CASSSGEDTQYF. The entire variable domain, with the rest obtained from reference TRBV7-9 and TRBJ2-3, is as follows: DTGVSQNPRHKITKRGQNVTFRCDPISEHNRLYWYRQTLGQGPEFLTYFQNEAQLEKSRLLSDRFSAERPKGSFSTLEIQRTEQGDSAMYLCASSSGEDTQYFGPGTRLTVL.

The rearrangement links TRBV7-3 to TRBJ1-2, with 8 bases lining up with TRBD1. V lost 3 bases and J lost 8; bases outside the gene matches: 11. CDR1 is SGHTA and CDR2 is FQGTGA in the germline V gene. This CDR3 spans 15 amino acids. The chain's CDR3 is CASSLTRTGTFGYTF. The CDR3 DNA reads as TGTGCCAGCAGCTTGACCAGGACAGGGACTTTCGGCTACACCTTC. The variable domain in full, with the rest retrieved from reference TRBV7-3 and TRBJ1-2, is GAGVSQTPSNKVTEKGKYVELRCDPISGHTALYWYRQSLGQGPEFLIYFQGTGAADDSGLPNDRFFAVRPEGSVSTLKIQRTERGDSAVYLCASSLTRTGTFGYTFGSGTRLTVV.

The chain links TRBV7-9 to TRBJ2-7; 10 nucleotides match TRBD1. Per germline, CDR1 SEHNR and CDR2 FQNEAQ (reference sequence). Unmatched junction bases numbered 7, after V lost 5 bases and J lost 12 bases. The CDR3 is 12 amino acids. The CDR3 DNA reads TGTGCCAGCAGCCCCTCGACAGGGGGCGGGTACTTC. As protein: CASSPSTGGGYF.

The V call is TRBV6-2 or TRBV6-3, the J call TRBJ1-2, with 11 nucleotides matching TRBD1. Looked up from germline, CDR1 is MNHEY and CDR2 is SVGEGT. The CDR3 consists of 16 residues. V shed 5 bases, J shed 6 bases, and the junction held 11 bases outside the gene matches. The CDR3 bases are TGTGCCAGCAGTAAGGCCGGACAGGGGGCAAGGGATGGCTACACCTTC. As protein: CASSKAGQGARDGYTF.

The chain employs TRBV5-4 and TRBJ1-4; D unclear. This CDR3 has 14 amino acids. Trimming pared 3 bases from V and 2 bases from J, leaving 8 bases between. The germline CDR1 and CDR2 sequences are SGHNT and YYREEE (reference sequence). In DNA form, the CDR3 reads TGTGCCAGCAGCTCCGGTATGACTAATGAAAAACTGTTTTTT. It specifies CASSSGMTNEKLFF.

The CDR3 bases are TGTGCCACCGATGGGGCACAGCGGGGGAGCAATCAGCCCCAGCATTTT. Translating gives CATDGAQRGSNQPQHF. The chain recombines TRBV28 with TRBJ1-5, with D maybe TRBD1 (5 bases). Germline values: CDR1 MDHEN, CDR2 SYDVKM. Between the trimmed V and J ends, which lost 10 bases and 1 base, there was a span of 20 bases. The CDR3 loop spans 16 amino acids.

The V gene is TRBV28, the J gene TRBJ2-2, with TRBD1 matching over 9 bases. From germline, CDR1 is MDHEN and CDR2 SYDVKM. With V trimmed by 11 bases and J by 7 bases, 11 bases remained unmatched. The CDR3 covers 14 residues. The CDR3: CASQTGGSGGELFF. The CDR3 DNA reads as TGTGCCTCACAAACAGGGGGCTCCGGCGGGGAGCTGTTTTTT.

The chain joins TRBV18 to TRBJ1-5, with 10 bases matching TRBD1. CDR1 and CDR2 (germline): KGHSH, LQKENI. Germline trimming cut 2 bases from V and 4 bases from J; bases unmatched to any gene: 5. CDR3 size: 16 residues. CDR3 amino acids: CASSPGTGDQNQPQHF. Here the CDR3 DNA reads TGTGCCAGCTCACCAGGGACAGGGGACCAAAATCAGCCCCAGCATTTT.

V usage is TRBV5-4 and J usage is TRBJ2-7, with 11 bases aligning to TRBD1. The germline V gene encodes CDR1 SGHNT and CDR2 YYREEE (reference sequence). Trimming took 4 bases from V and 5 from J; bases not matched to a gene: 8. The CDR3 sequence is 15 residues long. DNA of the CDR3: TGTGCCAGCAGCCGGGACAGGGGGGGATTCCACGAGCAGTACTTC. Protein: CASSRDRGGFHEQYF. Using reference TRBV5-4 and TRBJ2-7 for the parts outside the CDR3, the full variable domain is ETGVTQSPTHLIKTRGQQVTLRCSSQSGHNTVSWYQQALGQGPQFIFQYYREEENGRGNFPPRFSGLQFPNYSSELNVNALELDDSALYLCASSRDRGGFHEQYFGPGTRLTVT.